These T cell receptor beta chains were read from a single sample in a study of T cells after yellow fever vaccination. TCRdb ran MiXCR on the 5' RACE reads and lists one entry per CDR3 protein. The table lists some 240,000 distinct CDR3 sequences, approximately 3.2% of them singletons. The sequences come from CD4+ T cells sorted from PBMCs, collected 10 days after the yellow fever booster vaccination. The source is a man aged 18-30 years who received the YFV17D yellow fever vaccine. Each CDR3 is given with its conserved first and last residue. A D gene is named only where the DNA matches it firmly. For some rows the clone size is stated as once, few or many, or as a class when expanded; others skip it.

-	TRBD2	TRBV7-2	TRBJ2-5	TGTGCCAGCAGCTTCAAGCCGGGACTAACTCAAGAGACCCAGTACTTC	CASSFKPGLTQETQYF
many	-	TRBV7-2	TRBJ1-1	TGTGCCAGCAGCTCTTCCCCAGGGTCGGTGATCGCTTTCTTT	CASSSSPGSVIAFF
-	-	TRBV15	TRBJ2-7	TGTGCCACCAGCAGGGGAGATCACCCCTACTACGAGCAGTACTTC	CATSRGDHPYYEQYF
-	-	TRBV6-6	TRBJ2-6	TGTGCCAGCAGTTACAGGGCTCCCGGGGCCAACGTCCTGACTTTC	CASSYRAPGANVLTF
many	TRBD1	TRBV12-3/TRBV12-4	TRBJ1-2	TGTGCCAGCAGCCAGACAGGGACTAACTATGGCTACACCTTC	CASSQTGTNYGYTF
-	-	TRBV2	TRBJ1-6	TGTGCCAGCGGAGGCCGGAGTCTTAATTCACCCCTCCACTTT	CASGGRSLNSPLHF
few	TRBD1	TRBV12-3/TRBV12-4	TRBJ1-2	TGTGCCAGCAGTTTCCAGGACAGGGGGCGTCGTGGCTACACCTTC	CASSFQDRGRRGYTF
many	-	TRBV14	TRBJ2-7	TGTGCCAGCAGCCAAGAAGGTCCCGTCACCTACGAGCAGTACTTC	CASSQEGPVTYEQYF
many	-	TRBV24-1	TRBJ2-2	TGTGCCACCAGGAGCCCAGAGAACACCGGGGAGCTGTTTTTT	CATRSPENTGELFF
few	TRBD2	TRBV5-6	TRBJ2-3	TGTGCCAGCAGCTTGCCTAGCGGGGGGGCAGATACGCAGTATTTT	CASSLPSGGADTQYF
many	-	TRBV7-2	TRBJ1-1	TGTGCCAGCAGCCTTAGCGTGCGCACTGAAGCTTTCTTT	CASSLSVRTEAFF
few	TRBD1	TRBV5-1	TRBJ1-4	TGCGCCAGCAGCTCCTGGGACAGTAATGAAAAACTGTTTTTT	CASSSWDSNEKLFF
few	-	TRBV27	TRBJ1-4	TGTGCCAGCAGTCCCCGCCGGGGCTCTAATGAAAAACTGTTTTTT	CASSPRRGSNEKLFF
few	-	TRBV19	TRBJ1-1	TGTGCCAGTAGTGCCCAAATGAGGACTGAAGCTTTCTTT	CASSAQMRTEAFF
many	-	TRBV4-1	TRBJ2-5	TGCGCCAGCAGCCGGAGCAGTGGGAGGGAGACCCAGTACTTC	CASSRSSGRETQYF
many	-	TRBV2	TRBJ2-1	TGTGCCAGCAGTACAACAGGGATTGAGCAGTTCTTC	CASSTTGIEQFF
-	TRBD1	TRBV28	TRBJ1-4	TGTGCCACCCTAGGGGGCTGGGGAGAAAAACTGTTTTTT	CATLGGWGEKLFF
few	-	TRBV5-1	TRBJ2-3	TGCGCCAGCAGGCCCGGGACATGGGCAGATACGCAGTATTTT	CASRPGTWADTQYF
few	-	TRBV18	TRBJ2-2	TGTGCCAGCTCACCATGGACCGGGGAGCTGTTTTTT	CASSPWTGELFF
few	TRBD1	TRBV5-1	TRBJ1-1	TGCGCCAGCAGCGTGACAGGGCTATCGAACACTGAAGCTTTCTTT	CASSVTGLSNTEAFF
many	TRBD1	TRBV7-9	TRBJ1-1	TGTGCCAGCCGACCGGGACAGGGAGACACTGAAGCTTTCTTT	CASRPGQGDTEAFF
-	-	TRBV19	TRBJ2-5	TGTGCCAGTAGTAGGGACCAGCGAGAGACCCAGTACTTC	CASSRDQRETQYF
many	-	TRBV6-5	TRBJ2-1	TGTGCCAGCAGTTACCAACAGGGATACAATGAGCAGTTCTTC	CASSYQQGYNEQFF
many	-	TRBV7-2	TRBJ1-2	TGTGCCAGCAGCCCCTCCGCCGGCAGGTTCTATGGCTACACCTTC	CASSPSAGRFYGYTF
-	TRBD1	TRBV5-6	TRBJ2-2	TGTGCCAGCAGCGCAACCGGGACAGGAGGTACCGGGGAGCTGTTTTTT	CASSATGTGGTGELFF
-	-	TRBV12-5	TRBJ2-5	TGTGCTAGTGGCCGGGACACTCAAGAGACCCAGTACTTC	CASGRDTQETQYF
few	-	TRBV18	TRBJ2-1	TGTGCCAGCTCAGAGGCGACTACCTACAATGAGCAGTTCTTC	CASSEATTYNEQFF